This TCR beta chain was sequenced for a study of blood T cell repertoires in COVID-19. About the research overall: PBMCs, B-cell-depleted T cells, or T cells were the source of the cDNA or gDNA that made up the material.

Clones were sequenced by immunoSEQ multiplex PCR, and TCRdb holds only the in-frame ones, with some missing. The sample has some 76,000 clones, roughly 91% seen once; the top ten hold just under 0.6%. There are 15 residues in the CDR3. Germline lookup yields CDR1 SGHRS and CDR2 YFSETQ. J lost 9 bases, V lost 2 bases, and 7 bases had no gene match. The clonotype comes from a man between 60 and 75 years old with acute or convalescent COVID-19. The chain uses TRBV5-1 and TRBJ2-1; 11 bases fit TRBD2. The sequenced sample was peripheral blood. The CDR3 nucleotides read TGCGCCAGCAGCTTAGAGCTAGCGGGGGGTGGTGAGCAGTTCTTC. Its protein product is CASSLELAGGGEQFF. The variable domain in full, with the rest retrieved from reference TRBV5-1 and TRBJ2-1, is KAGVTQTPRYLIKTRGQQVTLSCSPISGHRSVSWYQQTPGQGLQFLFEYFSETQRNKGNFPGRFSGRQFSNSRSEMNVSTLELGDSALYLCASSLELAGGGEQFFGPGTRLTVL.